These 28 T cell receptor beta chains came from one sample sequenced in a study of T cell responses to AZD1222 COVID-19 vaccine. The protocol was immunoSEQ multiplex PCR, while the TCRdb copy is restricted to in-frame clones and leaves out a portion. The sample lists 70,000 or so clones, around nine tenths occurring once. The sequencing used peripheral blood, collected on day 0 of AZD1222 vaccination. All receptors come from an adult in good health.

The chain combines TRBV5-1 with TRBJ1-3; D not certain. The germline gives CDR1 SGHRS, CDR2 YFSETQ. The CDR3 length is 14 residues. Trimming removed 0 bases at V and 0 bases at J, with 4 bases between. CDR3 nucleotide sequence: TGCGCCAGCAGCTTGGACAGCTCTGGAAACACCATATATTTT. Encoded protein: CASSLDSSGNTIYF. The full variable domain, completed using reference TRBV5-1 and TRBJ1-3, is KAGVTQTPRYLIKTRGQQVTLSCSPISGHRSVSWYQQTPGQGLQFLFEYFSETQRNKGNFPGRFSGRQFSNSRSEMNVSTLELGDSALYLCASSLDSSGNTIYFGEGSWLTVV.

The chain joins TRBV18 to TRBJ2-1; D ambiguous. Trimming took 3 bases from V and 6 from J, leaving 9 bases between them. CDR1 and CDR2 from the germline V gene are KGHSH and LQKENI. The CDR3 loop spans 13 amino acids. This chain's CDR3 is CASSPSPGNEQFF. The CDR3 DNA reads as TGTGCCAGCTCACCCTCGCCAGGCAATGAGCAGTTCTTC.

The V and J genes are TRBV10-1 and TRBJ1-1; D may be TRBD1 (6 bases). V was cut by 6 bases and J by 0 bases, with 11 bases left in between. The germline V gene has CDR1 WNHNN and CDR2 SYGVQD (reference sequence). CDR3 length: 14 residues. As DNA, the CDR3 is TGCGCCAGCAGCCGGGACATTTTGAACACTGAAGCTTTCTTT. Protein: CASSRDILNTEAFF.

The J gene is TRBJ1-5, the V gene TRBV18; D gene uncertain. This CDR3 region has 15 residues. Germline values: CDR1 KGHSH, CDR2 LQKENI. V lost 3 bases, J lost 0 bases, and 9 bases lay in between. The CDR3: CASSPGRSSNQPQHF. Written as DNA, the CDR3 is TGTGCCAGCTCACCCGGACGAAGTAGCAATCAGCCCCAGCATTTT.

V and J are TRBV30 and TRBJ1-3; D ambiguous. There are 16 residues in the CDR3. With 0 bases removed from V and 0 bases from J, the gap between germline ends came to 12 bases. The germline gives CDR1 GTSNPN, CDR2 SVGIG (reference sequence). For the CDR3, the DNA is TGTGCCTGGAGTGTTGGGCAGGCGAGCTCTGGAAACACCATATATTTT. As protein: CAWSVGQASSGNTIYF.

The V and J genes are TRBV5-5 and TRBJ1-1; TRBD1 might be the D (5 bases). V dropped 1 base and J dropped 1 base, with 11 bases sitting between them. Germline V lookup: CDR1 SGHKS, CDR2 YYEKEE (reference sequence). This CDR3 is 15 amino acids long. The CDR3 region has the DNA TGTGCCAGCAGCTTGCTGCCCGACAGGAACACTGAAGCTTTCTTT. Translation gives CASSLLPDRNTEAFF.

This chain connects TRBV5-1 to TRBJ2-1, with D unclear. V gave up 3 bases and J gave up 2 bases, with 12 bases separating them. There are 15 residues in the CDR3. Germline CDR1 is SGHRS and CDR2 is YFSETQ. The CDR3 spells CASSSGPGTYNEQFF. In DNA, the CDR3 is TGCGCCAGCAGCTCCGGACCCGGCACCTACAATGAGCAGTTCTTC.

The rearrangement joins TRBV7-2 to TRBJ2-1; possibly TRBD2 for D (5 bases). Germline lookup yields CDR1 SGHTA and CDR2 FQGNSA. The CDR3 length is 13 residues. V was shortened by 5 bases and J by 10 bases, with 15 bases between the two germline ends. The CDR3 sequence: CASSIGVLHEQFF. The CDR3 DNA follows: TGTGCCAGCAGCATCGGGGTTTTACACGAGCAGTTCTTC. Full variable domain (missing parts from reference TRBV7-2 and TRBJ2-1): GAGVSQSPSNKVTEKGKDVELRCDPISGHTALYWYRQSLGQGLEFLIYFQGNSAPDKSGLPSDRFSAERTGGSVSTLTIQRTQQEDSAVYLCASSIGVLHEQFFGPGTRLTVL.

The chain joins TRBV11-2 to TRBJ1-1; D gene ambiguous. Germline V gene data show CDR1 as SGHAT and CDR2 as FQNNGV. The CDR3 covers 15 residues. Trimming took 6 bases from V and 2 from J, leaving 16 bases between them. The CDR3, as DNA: TGTGCCAGCAGTCAGAGCGGGCGGGATAACACTGAAGCTTTCTTT. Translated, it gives CASSQSGRDNTEAFF.

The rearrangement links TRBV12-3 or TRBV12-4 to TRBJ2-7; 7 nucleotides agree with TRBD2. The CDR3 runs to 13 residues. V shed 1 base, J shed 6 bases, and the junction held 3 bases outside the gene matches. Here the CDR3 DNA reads TGTGCCAGCAGTTTAGAGACTAGCTCCGAGCAGTACTTC. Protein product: CASSLETSSEQYF.

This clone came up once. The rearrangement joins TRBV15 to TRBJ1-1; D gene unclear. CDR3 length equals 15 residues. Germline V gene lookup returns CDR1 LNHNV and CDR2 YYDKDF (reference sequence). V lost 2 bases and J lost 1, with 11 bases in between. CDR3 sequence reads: CATSRRRSGNTEAFF. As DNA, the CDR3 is TGTGCCACCAGCAGACGTCGGAGTGGGAACACTGAAGCTTTCTTT.

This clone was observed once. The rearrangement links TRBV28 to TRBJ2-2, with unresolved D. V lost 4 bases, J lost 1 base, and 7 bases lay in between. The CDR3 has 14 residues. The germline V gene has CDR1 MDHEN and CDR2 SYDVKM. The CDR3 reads CASSSHQNTGELFF. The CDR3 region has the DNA TGTGCCAGCAGTTCTCACCAGAACACCGGGGAGCTGTTTTTT.

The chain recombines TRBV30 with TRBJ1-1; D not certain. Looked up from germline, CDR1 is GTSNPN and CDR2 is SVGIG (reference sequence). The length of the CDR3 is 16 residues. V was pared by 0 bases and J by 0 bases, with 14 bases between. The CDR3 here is CAWSVLIRAVNTEAFF. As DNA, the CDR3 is TGTGCCTGGAGTGTACTTATTAGGGCGGTGAACACTGAAGCTTTCTTT.

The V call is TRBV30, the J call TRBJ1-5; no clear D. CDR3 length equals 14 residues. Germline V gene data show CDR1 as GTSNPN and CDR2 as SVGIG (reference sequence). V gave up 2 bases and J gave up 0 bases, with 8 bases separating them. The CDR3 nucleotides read TGTGCCTGGAGTAGTGGATATAGCAATCAGCCCCAGCATTTT. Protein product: CAWSSGYSNQPQHF. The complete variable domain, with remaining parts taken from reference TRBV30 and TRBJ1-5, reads SQTIHQWPATLVQPVGSPLSLECTVEGTSNPNLYWYRQAAGRGLQLLFYSVGIGQISSEVPQNLSASRPQDRQFILSSKKLLLSDSGFYLCAWSSGYSNQPQHFGDGTRLSIL.

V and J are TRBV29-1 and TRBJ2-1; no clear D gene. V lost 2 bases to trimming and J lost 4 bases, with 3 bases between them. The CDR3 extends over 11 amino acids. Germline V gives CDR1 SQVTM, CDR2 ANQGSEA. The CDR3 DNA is TGCAGCGTTGAACGGTACAATGAGCAGTTCTTC. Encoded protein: CSVERYNEQFF.

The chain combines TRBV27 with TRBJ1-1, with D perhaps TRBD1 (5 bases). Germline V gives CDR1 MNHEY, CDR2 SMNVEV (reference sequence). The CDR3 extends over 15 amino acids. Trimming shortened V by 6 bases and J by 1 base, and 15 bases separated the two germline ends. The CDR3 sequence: CASSSWGAANTEAFF. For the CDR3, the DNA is TGTGCCAGCAGCTCATGGGGCGCGGCGAACACTGAAGCTTTCTTT.

The CDR3 sequence: CASSGLAGLSYEQYF. Written as DNA, the CDR3 is TGTGCCAGCAGTGGACTAGCGGGCCTTTCCTACGAGCAGTACTTC. The rearrangement uses TRBV2 and TRBJ2-7; 10 bases map to TRBD2. The CDR3 is 15 amino acids. CDR1 SNHLY and CDR2 FYNNEI come from the germline V gene. V lost 4 bases, J lost 1 base, and 4 bases stayed unmatched.

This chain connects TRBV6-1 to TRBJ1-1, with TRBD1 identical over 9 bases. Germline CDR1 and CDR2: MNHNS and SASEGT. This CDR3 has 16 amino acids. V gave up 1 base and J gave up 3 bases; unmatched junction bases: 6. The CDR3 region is CASSEVFRTGDTEAFF. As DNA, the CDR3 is TGTGCCAGCAGTGAAGTGTTCCGGACAGGGGACACTGAAGCTTTCTTT.

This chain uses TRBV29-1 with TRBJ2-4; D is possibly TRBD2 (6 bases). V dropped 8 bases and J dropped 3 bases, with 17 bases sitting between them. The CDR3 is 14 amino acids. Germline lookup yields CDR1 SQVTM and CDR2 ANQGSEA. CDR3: CSYREGGSKNIQYF. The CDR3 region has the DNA TGCAGCTATCGAGAGGGAGGTAGCAAAAACATTCAGTACTTC.

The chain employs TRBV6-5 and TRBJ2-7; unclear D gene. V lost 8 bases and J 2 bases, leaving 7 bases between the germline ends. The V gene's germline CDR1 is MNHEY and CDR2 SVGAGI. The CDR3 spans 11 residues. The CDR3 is CASSQTYEQYF. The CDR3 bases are TGTGCCAGCTCGCAGACCTACGAGCAGTACTTC.

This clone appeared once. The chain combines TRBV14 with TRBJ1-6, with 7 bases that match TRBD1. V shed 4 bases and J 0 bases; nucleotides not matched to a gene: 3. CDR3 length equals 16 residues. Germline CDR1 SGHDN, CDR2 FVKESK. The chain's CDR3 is CASSRQGPSYNSPLHF. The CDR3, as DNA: TGTGCCAGCAGCCGACAGGGTCCCTCCTATAATTCACCCCTCCACTTT. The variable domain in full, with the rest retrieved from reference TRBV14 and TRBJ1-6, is EAGVTQFPSHSVIEKGQTVTLRCDPISGHDNLYWYRRVMGKEIKFLLHFVKESKQDESGMPNNRFLAERTGGTYSTLKVQPAELEDSGVYFCASSRQGPSYNSPLHFGNGTRLTVT.

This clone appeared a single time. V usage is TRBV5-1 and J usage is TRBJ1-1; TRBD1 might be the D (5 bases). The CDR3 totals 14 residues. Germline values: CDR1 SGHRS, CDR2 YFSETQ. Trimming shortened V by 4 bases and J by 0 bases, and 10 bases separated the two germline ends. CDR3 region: CASSTGLLNTEAFF. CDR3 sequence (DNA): TGCGCCAGCAGCACGGGACTATTGAACACTGAAGCTTTCTTT.

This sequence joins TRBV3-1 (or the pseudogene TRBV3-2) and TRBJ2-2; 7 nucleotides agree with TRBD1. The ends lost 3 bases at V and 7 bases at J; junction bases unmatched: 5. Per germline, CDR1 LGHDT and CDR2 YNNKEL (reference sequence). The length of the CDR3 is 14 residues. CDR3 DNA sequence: TGTGCCAGCAGCCAGAGACAGGGTATCGGGGAGCTGTTTTTT. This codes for CASSQRQGIGELFF.

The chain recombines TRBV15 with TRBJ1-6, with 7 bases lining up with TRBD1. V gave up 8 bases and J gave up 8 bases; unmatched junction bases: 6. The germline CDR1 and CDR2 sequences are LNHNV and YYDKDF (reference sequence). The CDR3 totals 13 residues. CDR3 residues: CATSGQDYSPLHF. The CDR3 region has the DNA TGTGCCACCTCCGGACAGGATTATTCACCCCTCCACTTT.

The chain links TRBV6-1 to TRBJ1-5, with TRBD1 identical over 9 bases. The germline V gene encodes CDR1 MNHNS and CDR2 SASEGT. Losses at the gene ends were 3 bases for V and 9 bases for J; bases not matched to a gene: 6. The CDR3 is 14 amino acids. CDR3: CASSEDRGRGPQHF. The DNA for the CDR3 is TGTGCCAGCAGTGAGGACAGGGGAAGAGGGCCCCAGCATTTT.

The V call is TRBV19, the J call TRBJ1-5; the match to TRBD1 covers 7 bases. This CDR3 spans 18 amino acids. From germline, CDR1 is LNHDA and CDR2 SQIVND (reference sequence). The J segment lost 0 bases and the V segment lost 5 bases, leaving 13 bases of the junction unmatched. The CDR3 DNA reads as TGTGCCAGTAGTCCGATCCCGGGACAGCGGATTAGCAATCAGCCCCAGCATTTT. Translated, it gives CASSPIPGQRISNQPQHF.

The CDR3 coding sequence is TGCGCCAGCAGCCAAGATTTTCGTAGAAACTCCTACAATGAGCAGTTCTTC. Translated: CASSQDFRRNSYNEQFF. The V call is TRBV4-1, the J call TRBJ2-1; no firm D call. Germline CDR1 MGHRA, CDR2 YSYEKL. This CDR3 is built from 17 residues. V was shortened by 0 bases and J by 0 bases, with 12 bases between the two germline ends.

The chain's CDR3 is CASSLGIGQGARTEAFF. The CDR3 DNA reads as TGTGCCAGCAGCTTAGGTATAGGACAGGGGGCAAGAACTGAAGCTTTCTTT. The chain combines TRBV7-9 with TRBJ1-1, with TRBD1 identical over 11 bases. The CDR3 length is 17 residues. Germline values: CDR1 SEHNR, CDR2 FQNEAQ (reference sequence). V gave up 1 base and J gave up 5 bases; unmatched junction bases: 9. Drawing the rest from reference TRBV7-9 and TRBJ1-1, the complete variable domain is DTGVSQNPRHKITKRGQNVTFRCDPISEHNRLYWYRQTLGQGPEFLTYFQNEAQLEKSRLLSDRFSAERPKGSFSTLEIQRTEQGDSAMYLCASSLGIGQGARTEAFFGQGTRLTVV.